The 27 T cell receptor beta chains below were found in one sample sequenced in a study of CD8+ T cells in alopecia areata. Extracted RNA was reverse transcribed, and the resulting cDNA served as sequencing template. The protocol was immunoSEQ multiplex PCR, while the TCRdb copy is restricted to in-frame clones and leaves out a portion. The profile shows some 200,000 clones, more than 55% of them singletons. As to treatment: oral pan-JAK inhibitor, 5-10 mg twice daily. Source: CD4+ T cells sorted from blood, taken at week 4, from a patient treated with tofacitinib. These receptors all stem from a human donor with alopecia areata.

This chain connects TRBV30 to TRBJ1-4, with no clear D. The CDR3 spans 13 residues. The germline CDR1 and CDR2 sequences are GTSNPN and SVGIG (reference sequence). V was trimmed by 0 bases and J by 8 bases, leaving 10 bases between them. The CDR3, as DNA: TGTGCCTGGAGTGTCGCGGTTTGGGAAAAACTGTTTTTT. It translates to CAWSVAVWEKLFF.

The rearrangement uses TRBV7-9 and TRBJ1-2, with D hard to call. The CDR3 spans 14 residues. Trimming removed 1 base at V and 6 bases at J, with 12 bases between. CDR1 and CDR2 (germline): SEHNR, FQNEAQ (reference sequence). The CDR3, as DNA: TGTGCCAGCAGCTTAGACCGCGAGGGTGATGGCTACACCTTC. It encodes CASSLDREGDGYTF.

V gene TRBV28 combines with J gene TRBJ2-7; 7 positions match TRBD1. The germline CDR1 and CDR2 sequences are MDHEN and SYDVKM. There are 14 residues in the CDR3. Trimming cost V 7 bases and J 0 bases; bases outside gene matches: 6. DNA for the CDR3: TGTGCCAGCAAGCTAGACAGGGTCTCCTACGAGCAGTACTTC. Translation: CASKLDRVSYEQYF. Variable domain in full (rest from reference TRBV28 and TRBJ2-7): DVKVTQSSRYLVKRTGEKVFLECVQDMDHENMFWYRQDPGLGLRLIYFSYDVKMKEKGDIPEGYSVSREKKERFSLILESASTNQTSMYLCASKLDRVSYEQYFGPGTRLTVT.

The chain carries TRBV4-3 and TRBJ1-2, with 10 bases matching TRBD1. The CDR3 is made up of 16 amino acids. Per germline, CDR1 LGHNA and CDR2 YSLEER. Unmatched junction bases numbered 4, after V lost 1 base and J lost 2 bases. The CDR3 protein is CASSQGSGQGNYGYTF. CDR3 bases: TGCGCCAGCAGCCAAGGATCGGGACAGGGGAACTATGGCTACACCTTC.

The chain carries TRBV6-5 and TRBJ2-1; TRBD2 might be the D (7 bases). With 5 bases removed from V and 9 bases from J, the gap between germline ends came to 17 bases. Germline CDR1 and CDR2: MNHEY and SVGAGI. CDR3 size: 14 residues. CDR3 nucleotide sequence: TGTGCCAGCAGTCAACCGGGGGGCCTGAGTGAGCAGTTCTTC. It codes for CASSQPGGLSEQFF.

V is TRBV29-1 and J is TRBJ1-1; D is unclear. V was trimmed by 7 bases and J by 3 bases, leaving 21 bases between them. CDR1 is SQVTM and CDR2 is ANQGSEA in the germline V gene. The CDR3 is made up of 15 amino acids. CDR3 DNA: TGCAGCGCCCGTCACCTTTTGCAGGTGGACACTGAAGCTTTCTTT. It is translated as CSARHLLQVDTEAFF. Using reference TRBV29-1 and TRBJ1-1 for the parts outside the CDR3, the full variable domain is SAVISQKPSRDICQRGTSLTIQCQVDSQVTMMFWYRQQPGQSLTLIATANQGSEATYESGFVIDKFPISRPNLTFSTLTVSNMSPEDSSIYLCSARHLLQVDTEAFFGQGTRLTVV.

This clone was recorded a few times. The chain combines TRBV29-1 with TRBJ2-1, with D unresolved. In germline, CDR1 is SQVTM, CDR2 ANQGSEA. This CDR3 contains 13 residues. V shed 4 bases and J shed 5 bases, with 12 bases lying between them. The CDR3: CSVVPKADNEQFF. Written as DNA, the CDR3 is TGCAGCGTTGTTCCCAAGGCTGACAATGAGCAGTTCTTC.

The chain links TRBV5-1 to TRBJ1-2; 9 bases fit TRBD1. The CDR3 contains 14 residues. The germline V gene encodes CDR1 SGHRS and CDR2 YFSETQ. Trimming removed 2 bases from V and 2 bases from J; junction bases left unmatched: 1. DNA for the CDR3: TGCGCCAGCAGCTTCGGGACAGGGAACTATGGCTACACCTTC. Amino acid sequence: CASSFGTGNYGYTF.

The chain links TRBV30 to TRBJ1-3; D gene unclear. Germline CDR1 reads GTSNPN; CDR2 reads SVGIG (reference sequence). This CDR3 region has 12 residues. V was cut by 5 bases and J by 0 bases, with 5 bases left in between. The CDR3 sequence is CAWDYSGNTIYF. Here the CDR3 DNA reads TGTGCCTGGGACTACTCTGGAAACACCATATATTTT. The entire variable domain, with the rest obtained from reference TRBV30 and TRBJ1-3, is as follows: SQTIHQWPATLVQPVGSPLSLECTVEGTSNPNLYWYRQAAGRGLQLLFYSVGIGQISSEVPQNLSASRPQDRQFILSSKKLLLSDSGFYLCAWDYSGNTIYFGEGSWLTVV.

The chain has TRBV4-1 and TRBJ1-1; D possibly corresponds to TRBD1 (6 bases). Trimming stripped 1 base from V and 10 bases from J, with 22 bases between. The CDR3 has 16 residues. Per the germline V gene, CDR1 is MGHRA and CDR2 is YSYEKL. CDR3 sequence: CASSQGQDSYLRGAFF. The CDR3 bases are TGCGCCAGCAGCCAAGGGCAGGACAGTTACCTAAGGGGAGCTTTCTTT.

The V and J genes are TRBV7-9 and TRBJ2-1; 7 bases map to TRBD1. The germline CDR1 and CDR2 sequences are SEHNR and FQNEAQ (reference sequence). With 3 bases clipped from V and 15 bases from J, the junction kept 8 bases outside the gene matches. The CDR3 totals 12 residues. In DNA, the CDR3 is TGTGCCAGCAGCTTTAGTACAGGGGCATCGTTCTTC. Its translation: CASSFSTGASFF.

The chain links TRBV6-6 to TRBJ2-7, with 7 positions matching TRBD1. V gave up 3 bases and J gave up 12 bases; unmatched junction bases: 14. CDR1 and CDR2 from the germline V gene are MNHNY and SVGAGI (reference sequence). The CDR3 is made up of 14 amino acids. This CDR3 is CASSYEGDRGRGYF. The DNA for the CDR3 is TGTGCCAGCAGTTATGAGGGGGATAGGGGGCGCGGGTACTTC.

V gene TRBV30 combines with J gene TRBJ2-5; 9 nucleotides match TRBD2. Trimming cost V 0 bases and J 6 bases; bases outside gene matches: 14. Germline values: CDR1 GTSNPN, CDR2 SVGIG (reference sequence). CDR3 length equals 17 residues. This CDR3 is CAWSVVGLAGATKTQYF. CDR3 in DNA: TGTGCCTGGAGTGTTGTCGGTTTAGCGGGGGCCACAAAGACCCAGTACTTC. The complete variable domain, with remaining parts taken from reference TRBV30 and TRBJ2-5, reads SQTIHQWPATLVQPVGSPLSLECTVEGTSNPNLYWYRQAAGRGLQLLFYSVGIGQISSEVPQNLSASRPQDRQFILSSKKLLLSDSGFYLCAWSVVGLAGATKTQYFGPGTRLLVL.

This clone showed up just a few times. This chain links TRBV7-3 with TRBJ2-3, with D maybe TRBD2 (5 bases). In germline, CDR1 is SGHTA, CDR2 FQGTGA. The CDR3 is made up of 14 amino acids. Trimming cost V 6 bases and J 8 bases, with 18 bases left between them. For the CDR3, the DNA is TGTGCCAGCAGTTCCGGACTGGCCGCTGGTACGCAGTATTTT. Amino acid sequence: CASSSGLAAGTQYF.

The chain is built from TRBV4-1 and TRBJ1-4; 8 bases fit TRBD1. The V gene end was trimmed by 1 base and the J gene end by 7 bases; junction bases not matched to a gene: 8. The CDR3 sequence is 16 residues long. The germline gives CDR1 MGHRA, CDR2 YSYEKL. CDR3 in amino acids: CASSQAWTGQTEKLFF. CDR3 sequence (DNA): TGCGCCAGCAGCCAAGCTTGGACAGGGCAGACTGAAAAACTGTTTTTT.

This CDR3 reads CASSYDPTGSEGYTF. DNA of the CDR3: TGTGCCAGCAGTTACGATCCTACAGGGTCAGAAGGCTACACCTTC. The chain carries TRBV6-5 and TRBJ1-2; D is perhaps TRBD1 (6 bases). The germline CDR1 and CDR2 sequences are MNHEY and SVGAGI. The germline V and J ends were trimmed by 2 bases and 8 bases, with 18 bases remaining between them. The CDR3 loop spans 15 amino acids.

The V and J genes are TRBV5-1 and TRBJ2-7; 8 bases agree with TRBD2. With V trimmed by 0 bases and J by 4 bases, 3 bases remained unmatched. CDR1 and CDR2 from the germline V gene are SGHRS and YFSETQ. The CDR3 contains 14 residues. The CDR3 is CASSLAASGYEQYF. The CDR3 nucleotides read TGCGCCAGCAGCTTGGCCGCTAGCGGGTACGAGCAGTACTTC. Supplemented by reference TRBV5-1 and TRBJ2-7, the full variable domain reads KAGVTQTPRYLIKTRGQQVTLSCSPISGHRSVSWYQQTPGQGLQFLFEYFSETQRNKGNFPGRFSGRQFSNSRSEMNVSTLELGDSALYLCASSLAASGYEQYFGPGTRLTVT.

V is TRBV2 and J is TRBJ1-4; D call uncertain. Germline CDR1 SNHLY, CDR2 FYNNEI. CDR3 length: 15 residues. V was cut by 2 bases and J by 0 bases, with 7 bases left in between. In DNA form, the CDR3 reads TGTGCCAGCAGTGAACAGAGTACAACTAATGAAAAACTGTTTTTT. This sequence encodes CASSEQSTTNEKLFF.

As DNA, the CDR3 is TGTGCCAGCAGTTGGGGTTTTTCCAGCATGAACACTGAAGCTTTCTTT. This gives the protein CASSWGFSSMNTEAFF. The chain links TRBV25-1 to TRBJ1-1; D is unresolved. V was trimmed by 5 bases and J by 0 bases, leaving 16 bases between them. Germline CDR1 and CDR2: MGHDK and SYGVNS. The CDR3 extends over 16 amino acids.

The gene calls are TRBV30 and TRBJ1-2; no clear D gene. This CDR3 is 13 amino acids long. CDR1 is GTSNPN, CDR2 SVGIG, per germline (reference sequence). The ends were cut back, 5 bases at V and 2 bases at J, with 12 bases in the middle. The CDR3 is CAWRSGENYGYTF. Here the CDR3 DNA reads TGTGCCTGGCGTAGTGGGGAGAACTATGGCTACACCTTC.

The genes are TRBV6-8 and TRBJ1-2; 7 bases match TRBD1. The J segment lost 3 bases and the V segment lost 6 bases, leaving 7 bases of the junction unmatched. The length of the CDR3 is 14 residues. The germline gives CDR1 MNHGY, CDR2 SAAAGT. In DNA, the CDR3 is TGTGCCAGCAGCCACAGGGGCCCGTACTATGGCTACACCTTC. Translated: CASSHRGPYYGYTF.

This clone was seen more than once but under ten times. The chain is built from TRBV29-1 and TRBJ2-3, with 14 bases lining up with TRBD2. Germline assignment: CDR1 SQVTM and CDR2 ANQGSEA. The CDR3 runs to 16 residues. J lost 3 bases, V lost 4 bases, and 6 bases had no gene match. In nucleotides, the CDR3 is TGCAGCGTTGTTGGCGGGACTAGCGGGGGTACAGATACGCAGTATTTT. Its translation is CSVVGGTSGGTDTQYF.

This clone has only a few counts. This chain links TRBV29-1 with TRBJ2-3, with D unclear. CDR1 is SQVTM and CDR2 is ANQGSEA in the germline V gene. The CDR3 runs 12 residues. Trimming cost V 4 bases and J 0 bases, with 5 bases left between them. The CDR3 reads CSVALSTDTQYF. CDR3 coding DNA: TGCAGCGTTGCGTTGAGCACAGATACGCAGTATTTT.

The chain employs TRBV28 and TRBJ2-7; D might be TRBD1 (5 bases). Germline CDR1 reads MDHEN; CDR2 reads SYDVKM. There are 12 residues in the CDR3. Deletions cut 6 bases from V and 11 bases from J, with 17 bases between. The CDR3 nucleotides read TGTGCCAGCAGCCTGCAGCAGGGTATGGAGTACTTC. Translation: CASSLQQGMEYF.

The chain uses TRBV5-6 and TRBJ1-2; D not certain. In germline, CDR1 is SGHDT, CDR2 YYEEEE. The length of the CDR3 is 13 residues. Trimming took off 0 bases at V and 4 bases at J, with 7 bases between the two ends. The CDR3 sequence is CASSLGQIYGYTF. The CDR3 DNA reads TGTGCCAGCAGCTTGGGTCAGATCTATGGCTACACCTTC.

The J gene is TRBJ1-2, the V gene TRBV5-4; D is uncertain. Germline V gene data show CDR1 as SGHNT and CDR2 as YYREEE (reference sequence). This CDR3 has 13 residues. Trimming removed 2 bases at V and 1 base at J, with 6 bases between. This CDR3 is CASSLSNNYGYTF. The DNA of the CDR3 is TGTGCCAGCAGCTTATCCAATAACTATGGCTACACCTTC. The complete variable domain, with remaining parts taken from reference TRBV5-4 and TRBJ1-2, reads ETGVTQSPTHLIKTRGQQVTLRCSSQSGHNTVSWYQQALGQGPQFIFQYYREEENGRGNFPPRFSGLQFPNYSSELNVNALELDDSALYLCASSLSNNYGYTFGSGTRLTVV.

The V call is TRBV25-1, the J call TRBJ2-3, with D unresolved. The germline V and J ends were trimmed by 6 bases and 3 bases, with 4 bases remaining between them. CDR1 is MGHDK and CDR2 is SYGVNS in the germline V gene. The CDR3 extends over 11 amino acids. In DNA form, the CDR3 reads TGTGCCAGCAGGGGGACAGATACGCAGTATTTT. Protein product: CASRGTDTQYF.